This is a list of T cell receptor beta chains from one sample in a study of T cells in Graves' hyperthyroidism and ophthalmopathy. TCRdb independently ran MiXCR on the multiplex PCR reads; one entry per CDR3 protein. The repertoire holds hundreds of thousands of distinct CDR3 sequences, with around a sixth as singletons. The specimen sequenced was blood. The receptors come from a woman aged 18-29 years with Graves' hyperthyroidism that later progressed to Graves' ophthalmopathy. Each CDR3 is given with its conserved first and last residue. D genes are given only for firm matches. A row's size may be missing; if present it is once, few, many or a size class.

V gene: TRBV10-2
D gene: TRBD2
J gene: TRBJ2-1
clone size: .
CDR3 DNA: TGCGCCACTACGGGACTAGCGGGAAACTACAATGAGCAGTTCTTC
CDR3 protein: CATTGLAGNYNEQFF

V gene: TRBV12-3/TRBV12-4
D gene: TRBD2
J gene: TRBJ2-7
clone size: once
CDR3 DNA: TGTGCCAGCAGTTTCGGGGCGGCGGGACTAGACCTAAGTCTCCCCGAGCAGTACTTC
CDR3 protein: CASSFGAAGLDLSLPEQYF

V gene: TRBV6-1
D gene: .
J gene: TRBJ1-6
clone size: many
CDR3 DNA: TGTGCCAGCAGTTTCGGACGGGATTATAATTCACCCCTCCACTTT
CDR3 protein: CASSFGRDYNSPLHF

V gene: TRBV7-7
D gene: TRBD1
J gene: TRBJ2-5
clone size: .
CDR3 DNA: TGTGCTAGCAGCCAAACAGGGGACGCGGGAGAGACCCAGTACTTC
CDR3 protein: CASSQTGDAGETQYF

V gene: TRBV12-3/TRBV12-4
D gene: .
J gene: TRBJ1-1
clone size: .
CDR3 DNA: TGTGCCAGCAGTCCGTGGGGAGGGCCGAACACTGAAGCTTTCTTT
CDR3 protein: CASSPWGGPNTEAFF

V gene: TRBV7-8
D gene: TRBD2
J gene: TRBJ2-2
clone size: many
CDR3 DNA: TGTGCCAGCAGCTTAGCCGGACTAGGCACCGGGGAGCTGTTTTTT
CDR3 protein: CASSLAGLGTGELFF

V gene: TRBV5-5
D gene: .
J gene: TRBJ1-5
clone size: few
CDR3 DNA: TGTGCCAGCAGCTTGCGGGGTTGGCAGCCCCAGCATTTT
CDR3 protein: CASSLRGWQPQHF

V gene: TRBV2
D gene: .
J gene: TRBJ2-7
clone size: many
CDR3 DNA: TGTGCCAGCAGTGAATGGCAGGACTCCTACGAGCAGTACTTC
CDR3 protein: CASSEWQDSYEQYF

V gene: TRBV7-6
D gene: TRBD2
J gene: TRBJ2-7
clone size: many
CDR3 DNA: TGTGCCAGCAGCTTACCCGCGGGAGGTCCCCACGAGCAGTACTTC
CDR3 protein: CASSLPAGGPHEQYF

V gene: TRBV20-1
D gene: .
J gene: TRBJ2-5
clone size: .
CDR3 DNA: TGCAGTGCTAGAGAAGGGGCCCTCCTAAAGCCAATGTACTTC
CDR3 protein: CSAREGALLKPMYF

V gene: TRBV2
D gene: TRBD1
J gene: TRBJ1-2
clone size: many
CDR3 DNA: TGTGCCAGCACTCGAACAGGGGCTTTTAACTATGGCTACACCTTC
CDR3 protein: CASTRTGAFNYGYTF

V gene: TRBV6-6
D gene: .
J gene: TRBJ1-4
clone size: .
CDR3 DNA: TGTGCCAGCAGTACTCGAGGTGAAAAACTGTTTTTT
CDR3 protein: CASSTRGEKLFF

V gene: TRBV6-1
D gene: .
J gene: TRBJ1-3
clone size: few
CDR3 DNA: TGTGCCAGCAGTGCTTCCTCTGGAAACACCATATATTTT
CDR3 protein: CASSASSGNTIYF

V gene: TRBV9
D gene: .
J gene: TRBJ1-6
clone size: .
CDR3 DNA: TGTGCCAGCAGCGCCTCCCTCACTTCACCCCTCCACTTT
CDR3 protein: CASSASLTSPLHF

V gene: TRBV6-1
D gene: TRBD2
J gene: TRBJ2-5
clone size: .
CDR3 DNA: TGTGCCAGCAGTCAAGGGCTAGCGGGGACCTACCAAGAGACCCAGCACTTC
CDR3 protein: CASSQGLAGTYQETQHF

V gene: TRBV28
D gene: .
J gene: TRBJ2-5
clone size: .
CDR3 DNA: TGTGCCAGCAGATCTCACAGGGACCAAGAGACCCAGTACTTC
CDR3 protein: CASRSHRDQETQYF

V gene: TRBV7-8
D gene: .
J gene: TRBJ2-7
clone size: many
CDR3 DNA: TGTGCCAGCAGCCTCCCGGGGGCTAGCGGAAACCTCGCCCGCTACGAGCAGTACTTC
CDR3 protein: CASSLPGASGNLARYEQYF

V gene: TRBV4-1
D gene: TRBD1
J gene: TRBJ1-6
clone size: .
CDR3 DNA: TGCGCCAGCAGCCGGGACAGGTCCTCCTATAATTCACCCCTCCACTTT
CDR3 protein: CASSRDRSSYNSPLHF

V gene: TRBV2
D gene: TRBD1
J gene: TRBJ1-4
clone size: .
CDR3 DNA: TGTGCCAGCGGCGACAGGGCCACTAATGAAAAACTGTTTTTT
CDR3 protein: CASGDRATNEKLFF

V gene: TRBV7-9
D gene: TRBD2
J gene: TRBJ2-3
clone size: few
CDR3 DNA: TGTGCCAGCAGCTTAGCCGGACTAGCTCCTTACACAGATACGCAGTATTTT
CDR3 protein: CASSLAGLAPYTDTQYF

V gene: TRBV6-2/TRBV6-3
D gene: TRBD2
J gene: TRBJ2-3
clone size: many
CDR3 DNA: TGTGCCAGCCGTGGGTCCGGGACTAGCGGTAGATTCGTGTCAGATACGCAGTATTTT
CDR3 protein: CASRGSGTSGRFVSDTQYF

V gene: TRBV2
D gene: .
J gene: TRBJ2-7
clone size: few
CDR3 DNA: TGTGCCAGCAGGGACGACGGCTCCTACGAGCAGTACTTC
CDR3 protein: CASRDDGSYEQYF

V gene: TRBV27
D gene: .
J gene: TRBJ1-2
clone size: many
CDR3 DNA: TGTGCCAGCTCTGGGGGTAACTATGGCTACACCTTC
CDR3 protein: CASSGGNYGYTF

V gene: TRBV7-9
D gene: TRBD1
J gene: TRBJ1-2
clone size: many
CDR3 DNA: TGTGCCAGCAGCTTAGGTGACGGGACAGGGGGCAACGACTATGGCTACACCTTC
CDR3 protein: CASSLGDGTGGNDYGYTF

V gene: TRBV3-1
D gene: .
J gene: TRBJ2-1
clone size: many
CDR3 DNA: TGTGCCAGCAGCAAGGGGTTGGGGGAGCAGTTCTTC
CDR3 protein: CASSKGLGEQFF

V gene: TRBV3-1
D gene: TRBD2
J gene: TRBJ2-5
clone size: .
CDR3 DNA: TGTGCCAGCAGCCAAGTGATGGGACTAGCGGTACAAGAGACCCAGTACTTC
CDR3 protein: CASSQVMGLAVQETQYF

V gene: TRBV20-1
D gene: TRBD2
J gene: TRBJ2-1
clone size: many
CDR3 DNA: TGCAGTGCTAGAGTCTCGCGGGGACTAGCGGGGAGTGAGCAGTTCTTC
CDR3 protein: CSARVSRGLAGSEQFF

V gene: TRBV6-1
D gene: TRBD2
J gene: TRBJ2-5
clone size: few
CDR3 DNA: TGTGCCAGCAGCCACAGGACTAGCGGGAGGGACCAAGAGACCCAGTACTTC
CDR3 protein: CASSHRTSGRDQETQYF

V gene: TRBV4-3
D gene: .
J gene: TRBJ1-2
clone size: once
CDR3 DNA: TGCGCCAGCAGCCAAGAGGCCACGAGAACCCCTCATAACTATGGCTACACCTTC
CDR3 protein: CASSQEATRTPHNYGYTF

V gene: TRBV10-3
D gene: TRBD2
J gene: TRBJ2-2
clone size: .
CDR3 DNA: TGTGCCATCAGGATAGGTAGTAGCGGGCACACCGGGGAGCTGTTTTTT
CDR3 protein: CAIRIGSSGHTGELFF

V gene: TRBV7-9
D gene: .
J gene: TRBJ2-7
clone size: .
CDR3 DNA: TGTGCCAGCAGGGCTGGGAACTCCTACGAGCAGTACTTC
CDR3 protein: CASRAGNSYEQYF

V gene: TRBV25-1
D gene: TRBD1
J gene: TRBJ2-3
clone size: .
CDR3 DNA: TGTGCCAGCAGTGAGGGGACAGGCATCACAGATACGCAGTATTTT
CDR3 protein: CASSEGTGITDTQYF

V gene: TRBV27
D gene: .
J gene: TRBJ1-5
clone size: .
CDR3 DNA: TGTGCCAGCAGTTTGTCGGGGGGGCGCAATCAGCCCCAGCATTTT
CDR3 protein: CASSLSGGRNQPQHF

V gene: TRBV12-3/TRBV12-4
D gene: TRBD2
J gene: TRBJ2-5
clone size: many
CDR3 DNA: TGTGCCAGCAGCCCCAAAGCGGGAGGGGAGGGCCAGTACTTC
CDR3 protein: CASSPKAGGEGQYF

V gene: TRBV5-1
D gene: .
J gene: TRBJ1-5
clone size: .
CDR3 DNA: TGCGCCAGCAGCCCGGGCCCCAATCAGCCCCAGCATTTT
CDR3 protein: CASSPGPNQPQHF

V gene: TRBV11-2
D gene: .
J gene: TRBJ1-4
clone size: .
CDR3 DNA: TGTGCCAGCAGCTTAGGGGAAAGTGAAAAACTGTTTTTT
CDR3 protein: CASSLGESEKLFF

V gene: TRBV9
D gene: TRBD2
J gene: TRBJ2-7
clone size: .
CDR3 DNA: TGTGCCAGCAGCGTAGAACTAGCGGGCCTCTACGAGCAGTACTTC
CDR3 protein: CASSVELAGLYEQYF

V gene: TRBV7-2
D gene: TRBD2
J gene: TRBJ2-3
clone size: many
CDR3 DNA: TGTGCCAGCAGCGCACTACCGGGACTAGCGCAAGATAGGCAGTATTTT
CDR3 protein: CASSALPGLAQDRQYF

V gene: TRBV6-1
D gene: .
J gene: TRBJ2-1
clone size: few
CDR3 DNA: TGTGCCAGCATTTCAACGGGGAAAGGAGGTGAGCAGTTCTTC
CDR3 protein: CASISTGKGGEQFF